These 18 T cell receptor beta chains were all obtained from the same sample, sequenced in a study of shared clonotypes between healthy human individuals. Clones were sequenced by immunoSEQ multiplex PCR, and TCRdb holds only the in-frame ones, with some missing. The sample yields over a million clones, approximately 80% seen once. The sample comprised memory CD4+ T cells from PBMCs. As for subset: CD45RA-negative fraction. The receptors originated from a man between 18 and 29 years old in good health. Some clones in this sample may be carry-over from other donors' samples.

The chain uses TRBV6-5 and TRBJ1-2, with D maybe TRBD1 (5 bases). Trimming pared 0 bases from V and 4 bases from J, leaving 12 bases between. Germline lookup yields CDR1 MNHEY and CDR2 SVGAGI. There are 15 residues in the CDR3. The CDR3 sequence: CASSYSTRVGYGYTF. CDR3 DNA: TGTGCCAGCAGTTACTCGACCAGGGTCGGCTATGGCTACACCTTC.

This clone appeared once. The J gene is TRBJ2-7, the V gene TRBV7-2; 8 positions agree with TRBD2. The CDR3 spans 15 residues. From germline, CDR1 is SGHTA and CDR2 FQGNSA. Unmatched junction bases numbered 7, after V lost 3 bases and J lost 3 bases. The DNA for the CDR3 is TGTGCCAGCAGCTTTTACAGCGGGAGTGGCTACGAGCAGTACTTC. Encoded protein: CASSFYSGSGYEQYF.

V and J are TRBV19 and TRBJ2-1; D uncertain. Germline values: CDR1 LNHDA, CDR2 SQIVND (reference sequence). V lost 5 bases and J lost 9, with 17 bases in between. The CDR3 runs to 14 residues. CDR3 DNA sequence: TGTGCCAGTAGTCCACCGGGCCGTAAAAGTGAGCAGTTCTTC. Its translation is CASSPPGRKSEQFF.

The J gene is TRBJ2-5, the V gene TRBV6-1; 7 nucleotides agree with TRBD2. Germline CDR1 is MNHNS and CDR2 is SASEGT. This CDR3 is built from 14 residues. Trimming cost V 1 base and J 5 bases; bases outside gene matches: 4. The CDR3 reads CASSEGGSRETQYF. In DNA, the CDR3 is TGTGCCAGCAGTGAAGGCGGGAGCCGGGAGACCCAGTACTTC.

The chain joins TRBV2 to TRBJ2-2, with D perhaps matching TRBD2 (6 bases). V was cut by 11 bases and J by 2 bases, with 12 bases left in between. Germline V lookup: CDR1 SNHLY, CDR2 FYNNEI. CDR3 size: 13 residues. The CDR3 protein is CASWDFNTGELFF. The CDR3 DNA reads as TGTGCCTCATGGGACTTCAACACCGGGGAGCTGTTTTTT. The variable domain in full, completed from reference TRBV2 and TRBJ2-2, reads EPEVTQTPSHQVTQMGQEVILRCVPISNHLYFYWYRQILGQKVEFLVSFYNNEISEKSEIFDDQFSVERPDGSNFTLKIRSTKLEDSAMYFCASWDFNTGELFFGEGSRLTVL.

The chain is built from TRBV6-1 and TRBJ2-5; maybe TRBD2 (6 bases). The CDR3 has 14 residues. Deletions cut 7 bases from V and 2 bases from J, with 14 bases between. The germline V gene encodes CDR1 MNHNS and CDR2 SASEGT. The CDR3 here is CASTRGGDQETQYF. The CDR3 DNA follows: TGTGCCAGCACCCGTGGCGGGGATCAAGAGACCCAGTACTTC.

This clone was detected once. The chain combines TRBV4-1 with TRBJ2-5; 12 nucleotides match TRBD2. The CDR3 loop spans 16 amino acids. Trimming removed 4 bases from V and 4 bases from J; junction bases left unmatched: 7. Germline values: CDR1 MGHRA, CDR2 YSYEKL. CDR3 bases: TGCGCCAGCAGCCTCAACCCGGGACTAGCGGGAGAGACCCAGTACTTC. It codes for CASSLNPGLAGETQYF.

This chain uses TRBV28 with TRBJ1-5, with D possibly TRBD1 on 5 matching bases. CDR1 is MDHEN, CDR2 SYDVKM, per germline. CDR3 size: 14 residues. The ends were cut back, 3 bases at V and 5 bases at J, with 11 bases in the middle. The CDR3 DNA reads TGTGCCAGCAGTTTTAGGGGAGGGCATCAGCCCCAGCATTTT. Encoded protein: CASSFRGGHQPQHF. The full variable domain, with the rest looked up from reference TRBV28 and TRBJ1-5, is DVKVTQSSRYLVKRTGEKVFLECVQDMDHENMFWYRQDPGLGLRLIYFSYDVKMKEKGDIPEGYSVSREKKERFSLILESASTNQTSMYLCASSFRGGHQPQHFGDGTRLSIL.

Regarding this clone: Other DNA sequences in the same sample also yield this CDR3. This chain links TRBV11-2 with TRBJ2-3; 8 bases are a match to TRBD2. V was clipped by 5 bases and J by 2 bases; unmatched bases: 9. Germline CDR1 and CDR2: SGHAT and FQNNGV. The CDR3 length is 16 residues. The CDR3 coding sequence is TGTGCCAGCAGCGGCGGGACTAGTCGGATCACAGATACGCAGTATTTT. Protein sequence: CASSGGTSRITDTQYF. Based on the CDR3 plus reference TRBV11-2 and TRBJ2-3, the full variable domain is EAGVAQSPRYKIIEKRQSVAFWCNPISGHATLYWYQQILGQGPKLLIQFQNNGVVDDSQLPKDRFSAERLKGVDSTLKIQPAKLEDSAVYLCASSGGTSRITDTQYFGPGTRLTVL.

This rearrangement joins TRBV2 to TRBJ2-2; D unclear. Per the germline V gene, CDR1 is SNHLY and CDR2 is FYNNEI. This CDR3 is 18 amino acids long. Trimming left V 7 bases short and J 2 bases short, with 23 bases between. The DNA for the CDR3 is TGTGCCAGCATAAGAGTTAGAGCTCCATCTCAAAACACCGGGGAGCTGTTTTTT. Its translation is CASIRVRAPSQNTGELFF.

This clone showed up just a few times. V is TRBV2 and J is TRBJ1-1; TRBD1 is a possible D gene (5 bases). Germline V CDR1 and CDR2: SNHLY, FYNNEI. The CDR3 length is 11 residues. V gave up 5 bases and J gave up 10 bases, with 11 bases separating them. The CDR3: CASSIDSGAFF. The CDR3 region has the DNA TGTGCCAGCAGTATAGACAGCGGAGCTTTCTTT.

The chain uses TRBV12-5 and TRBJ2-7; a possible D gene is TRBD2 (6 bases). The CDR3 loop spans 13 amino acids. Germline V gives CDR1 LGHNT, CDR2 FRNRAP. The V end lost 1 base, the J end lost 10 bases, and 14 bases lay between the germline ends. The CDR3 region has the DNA TGTGCTAGTGGTTTGGGGGGCGGCGGGAAACAGTACTTC. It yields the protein CASGLGGGGKQYF.

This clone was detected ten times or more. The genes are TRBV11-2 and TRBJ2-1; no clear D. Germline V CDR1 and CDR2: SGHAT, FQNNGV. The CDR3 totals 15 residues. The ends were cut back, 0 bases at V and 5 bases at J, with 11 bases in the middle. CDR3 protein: CASSLDGAWHNEQFF. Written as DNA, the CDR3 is TGTGCCAGCAGCTTAGATGGAGCGTGGCACAATGAGCAGTTCTTC.

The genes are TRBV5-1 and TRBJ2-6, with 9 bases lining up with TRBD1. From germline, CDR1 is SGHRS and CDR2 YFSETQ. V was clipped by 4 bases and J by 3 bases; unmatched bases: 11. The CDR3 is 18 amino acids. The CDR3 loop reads CASSVGRGQGYGANVLTF. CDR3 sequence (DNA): TGCGCCAGCAGCGTGGGAAGGGGACAGGGTTATGGGGCCAACGTCCTGACTTTC.

CDR3 residues: CASSARTGGVGDTQYF. DNA for the CDR3: TGTGCCAGCAGTGCCCGGACAGGAGGCGTAGGGGATACGCAGTATTTT. J is TRBJ2-3 and V is TRBV2, with TRBD1 matching over 7 bases. The CDR3 has 16 residues. Germline values: CDR1 SNHLY, CDR2 FYNNEI. The V gene end was trimmed by 4 bases and the J gene end by 6 bases; junction bases not matched to a gene: 13.

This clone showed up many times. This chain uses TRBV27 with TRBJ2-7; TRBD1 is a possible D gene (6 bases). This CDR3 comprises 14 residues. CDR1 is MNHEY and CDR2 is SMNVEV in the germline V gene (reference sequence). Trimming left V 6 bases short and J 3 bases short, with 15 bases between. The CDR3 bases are TGTGCCAGCAGGTCCTTGGCCAGGGGCTACGAGCAGTACTTC. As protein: CASRSLARGYEQYF.

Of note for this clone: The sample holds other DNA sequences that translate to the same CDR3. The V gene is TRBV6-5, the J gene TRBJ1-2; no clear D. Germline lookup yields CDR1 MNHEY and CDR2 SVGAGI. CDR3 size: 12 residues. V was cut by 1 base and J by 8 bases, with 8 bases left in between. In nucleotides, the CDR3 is TGTGCCAGCAGTTACTTTGAGGGCGGCTACACCTTC. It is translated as CASSYFEGGYTF.

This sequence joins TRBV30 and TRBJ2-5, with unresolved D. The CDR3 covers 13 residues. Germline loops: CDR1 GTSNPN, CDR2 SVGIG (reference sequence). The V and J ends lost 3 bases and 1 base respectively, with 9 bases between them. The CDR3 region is CAWSLSPQETQYF. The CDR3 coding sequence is TGTGCCTGGAGCCTCTCCCCCCAAGAGACCCAGTACTTC.